This TCR beta chain was observed in a study of patients and donors after allogeneic stem cell transplantation. TCRdb processed the RT-PCR reads anew with MiXCR; each CDR3 protein has one entry. The sample comprises fewer than 25,000 distinct CDR3 sequences, around 40% of which are singletons, and about three quarters rests with the top ten. V dropped 7 bases and J dropped 7; count of bases not matched to a gene: 4. This CDR3 has 11 residues. Germline lookup yields CDR1 SGHRS and CDR2 YFSETQ. V is TRBV5-1 and J is TRBJ2-5; 7 bases match TRBD1. The sample consisted of blood, either unsorted or a sorted T cell fraction (not recorded which). This sequence was found in a human donor who was either an allogeneic HSCT recipient or a stem cell or donor lymphocyte infusion donor (not recorded which). It is not recorded whose cells these are; they may come from a transplant donor. The CDR3, as DNA: TGCGCCAGCGGAACAGGGGTGACCCAGTACTTC. This codes for CASGTGVTQYF.